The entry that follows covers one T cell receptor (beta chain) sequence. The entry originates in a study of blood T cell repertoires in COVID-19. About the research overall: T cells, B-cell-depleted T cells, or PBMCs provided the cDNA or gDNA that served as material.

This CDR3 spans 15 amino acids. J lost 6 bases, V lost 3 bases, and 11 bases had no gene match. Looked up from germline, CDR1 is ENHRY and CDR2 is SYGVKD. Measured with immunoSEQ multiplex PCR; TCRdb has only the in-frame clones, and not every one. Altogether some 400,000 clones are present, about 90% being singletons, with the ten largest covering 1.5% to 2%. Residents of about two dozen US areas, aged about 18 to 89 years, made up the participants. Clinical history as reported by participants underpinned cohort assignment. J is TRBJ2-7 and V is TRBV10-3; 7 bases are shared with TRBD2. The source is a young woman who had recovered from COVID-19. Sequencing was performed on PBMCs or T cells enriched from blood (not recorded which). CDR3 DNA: TGTGCCATCAGTGATCCGAGGAGTAGCGGGTTCGAGCAGTACTTC. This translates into CAISDPRSSGFEQYF.